A single TCR beta chain is shown here with its context. The sample is drawn from a study of blood T cell repertoires in COVID-19. Study at large: Specimens from acute and convalescent COVID-19 originated in the United States, Italy and Spain. The cDNA or gDNA used as material had been derived from T cells, B-cell-depleted T cells, or PBMCs.

Between the trimmed V and J ends, which lost 2 bases and 2 bases, there was a span of 13 bases. The CDR3 runs 15 residues. Germline V gene data show CDR1 as LNHDA and CDR2 as SQIVND (reference sequence). Original handling: Amplification of reference gene primers was used by the study to estimate nucleated cell counts. The protocol was immunoSEQ multiplex PCR, while the TCRdb copy is restricted to in-frame clones and leaves out a portion. That table furnishes V, J and clone size, whereas the DNA furnished D and trimming. The table shows fewer than 250,000 clones, with roughly nine tenths occurring only once.

The chain couples TRBV19 to TRBJ2-7; tentatively, D is TRBD2 (5 bases). The TCR was taken from a man aged 65 to 79 with acute or convalescent COVID-19. Material: peripheral blood. The DNA of the CDR3 is TGTGCCAGTAGTATAAACGGGATTGACCCCTACGAGCAGTACTTC. Protein sequence: CASSINGIDPYEQYF.